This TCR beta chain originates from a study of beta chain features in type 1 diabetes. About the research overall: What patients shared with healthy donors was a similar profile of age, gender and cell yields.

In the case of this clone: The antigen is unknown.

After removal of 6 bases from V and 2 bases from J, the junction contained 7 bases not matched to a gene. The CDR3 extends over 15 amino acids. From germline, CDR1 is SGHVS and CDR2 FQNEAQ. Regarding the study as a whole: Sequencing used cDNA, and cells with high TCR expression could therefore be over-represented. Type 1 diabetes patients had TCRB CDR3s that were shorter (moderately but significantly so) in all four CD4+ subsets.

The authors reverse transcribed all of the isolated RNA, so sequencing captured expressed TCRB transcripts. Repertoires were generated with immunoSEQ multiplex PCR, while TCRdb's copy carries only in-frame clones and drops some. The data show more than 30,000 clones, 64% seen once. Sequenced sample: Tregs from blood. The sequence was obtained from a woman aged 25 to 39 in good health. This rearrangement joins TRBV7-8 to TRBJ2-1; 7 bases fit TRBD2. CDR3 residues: CASRVGTTTYNEQFF. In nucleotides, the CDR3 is TGTGCCAGCAGAGTAGGGACTACCACCTACAATGAGCAGTTCTTC.